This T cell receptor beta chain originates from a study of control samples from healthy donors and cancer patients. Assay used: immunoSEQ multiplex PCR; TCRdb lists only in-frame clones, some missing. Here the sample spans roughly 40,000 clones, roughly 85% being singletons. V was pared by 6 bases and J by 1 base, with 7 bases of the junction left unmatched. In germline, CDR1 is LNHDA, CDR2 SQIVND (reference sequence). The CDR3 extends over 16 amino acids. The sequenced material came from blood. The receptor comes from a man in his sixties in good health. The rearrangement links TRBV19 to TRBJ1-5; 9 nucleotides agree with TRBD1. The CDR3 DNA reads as TGTGCCAGTAGGAAACAAGACAGGGGGAGCAATCAGCCCCAGCATTTT. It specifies CASRKQDRGSNQPQHF. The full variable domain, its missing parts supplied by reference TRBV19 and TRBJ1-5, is DGGITQSPKYLFRKEGQNVTLSCEQNLNHDAMYWYRQDPGQGLRLIYYSQIVNDFQKGDIAEGYSVSREKKESFPLTVTSAQKNPTAFYLCASRKQDRGSNQPQHFGDGTRLSIL.